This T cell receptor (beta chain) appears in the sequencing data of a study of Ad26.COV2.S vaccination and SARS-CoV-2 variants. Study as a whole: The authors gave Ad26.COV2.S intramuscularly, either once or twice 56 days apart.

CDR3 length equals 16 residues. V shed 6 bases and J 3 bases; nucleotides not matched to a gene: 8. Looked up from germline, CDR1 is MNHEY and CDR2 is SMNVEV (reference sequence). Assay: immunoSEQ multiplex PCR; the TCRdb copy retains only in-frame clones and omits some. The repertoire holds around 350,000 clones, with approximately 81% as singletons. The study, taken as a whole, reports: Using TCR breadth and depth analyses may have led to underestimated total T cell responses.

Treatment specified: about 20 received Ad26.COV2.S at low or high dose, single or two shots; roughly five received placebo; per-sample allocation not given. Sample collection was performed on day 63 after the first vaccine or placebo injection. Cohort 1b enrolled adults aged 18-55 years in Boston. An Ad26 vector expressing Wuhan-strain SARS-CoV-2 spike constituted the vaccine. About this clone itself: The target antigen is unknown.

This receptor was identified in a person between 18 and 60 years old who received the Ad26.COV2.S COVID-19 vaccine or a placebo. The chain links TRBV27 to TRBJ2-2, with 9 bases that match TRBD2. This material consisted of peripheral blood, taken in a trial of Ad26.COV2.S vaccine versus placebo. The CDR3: CASSHSAGGYTGELFF. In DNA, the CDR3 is TGTGCCAGCAGCCACTCCGCGGGGGGGTACACCGGGGAGCTGTTTTTT.